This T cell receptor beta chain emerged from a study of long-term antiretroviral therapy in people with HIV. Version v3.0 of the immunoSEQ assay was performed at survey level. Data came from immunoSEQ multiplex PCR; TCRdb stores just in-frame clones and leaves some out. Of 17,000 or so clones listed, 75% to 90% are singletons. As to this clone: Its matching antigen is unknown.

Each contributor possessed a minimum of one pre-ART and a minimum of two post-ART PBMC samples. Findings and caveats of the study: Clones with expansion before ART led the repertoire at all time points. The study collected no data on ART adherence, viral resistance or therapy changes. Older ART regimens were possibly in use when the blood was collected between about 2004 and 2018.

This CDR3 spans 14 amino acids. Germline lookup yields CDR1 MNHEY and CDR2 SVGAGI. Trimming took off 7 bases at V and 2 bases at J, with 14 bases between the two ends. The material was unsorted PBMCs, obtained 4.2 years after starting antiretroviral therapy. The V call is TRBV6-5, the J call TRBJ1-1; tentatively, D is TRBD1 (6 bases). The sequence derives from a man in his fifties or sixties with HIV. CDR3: CASNKRTANTEAFF. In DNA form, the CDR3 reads TGTGCCAGCAACAAAAGGACAGCTAACACTGAAGCTTTCTTT.